These T cell receptor beta chains were read from a single sample in a study of blood T cell repertoires in COVID-19. TCRdb's copy holds only in-frame clones and misses some; the assay was immunoSEQ multiplex PCR. Among approximately 160,000 clones listed, approximately 80% were seen once. The specimen sequenced was PBMCs or T cells enriched from blood (not recorded which). Receptors originate from a woman aged 45-59 years who had recovered from COVID-19. Both conserved end residues are part of each CDR3. D genes are given only for firm matches. Expanded clones get a size class; other rows say once, few or many, or leave the size out.

d_call: .
v_call: TRBV10-3
clone_size: .
j_call: TRBJ2-1
cdr3_aa: CAISGTDKDYLYNEQFF
cdr3_nt: TGTGCCATCAGTGGGACGGATAAAGACTACCTATACAATGAGCAGTTCTTC

d_call: TRBD2
v_call: TRBV4-2
clone_size: .
j_call: TRBJ2-1
cdr3_aa: CASSPGLAGGNEQFF
cdr3_nt: TGTGCCAGCAGCCCGGGACTAGCGGGAGGGAACGAGCAGTTCTTC

d_call: .
v_call: TRBV28
clone_size: .
j_call: TRBJ1-5
cdr3_aa: CASSSHRQLHSNQPQHF
cdr3_nt: TGTGCCAGCAGTTCCCACCGACAGCTCCATAGCAATCAGCCCCAGCATTTT

d_call: .
v_call: TRBV12-3/TRBV12-4
clone_size: .
j_call: TRBJ1-1
cdr3_aa: CASSSYTEAFF
cdr3_nt: TGTGCCAGCAGCTCTTACACTGAAGCTTTCTTT

d_call: TRBD1
v_call: TRBV29-1
clone_size: .
j_call: TRBJ2-3
cdr3_aa: CSGRWDRGPDTQYF
cdr3_nt: TGCAGCGGTCGTTGGGACAGGGGACCAGATACGCAGTATTTT

d_call: .
v_call: TRBV19
clone_size: .
j_call: TRBJ2-1
cdr3_aa: CASSIGVGASIEQFF
cdr3_nt: TGTGCCAGTAGTATAGGAGTCGGAGCGTCGATTGAGCAGTTCTTC

d_call: .
v_call: TRBV7-9
clone_size: .
j_call: TRBJ1-2
cdr3_aa: CASSLGVGTTNYGYTF
cdr3_nt: TGTGCCAGCAGCTTGGGGGTGGGGACTACAAACTATGGCTACACCTTC

d_call: .
v_call: TRBV19
clone_size: .
j_call: TRBJ2-7
cdr3_aa: CASSRGAYEQYF
cdr3_nt: TGTGCCAGTAGTAGGGGGGCCTACGAGCAGTACTTC

d_call: TRBD1
v_call: TRBV7-9
clone_size: few
j_call: TRBJ1-4
cdr3_aa: CASNVGTAAEKLFF
cdr3_nt: TGTGCCAGCAACGTTGGGACAGCAGCAGAAAAACTGTTTTTT

d_call: TRBD1
v_call: TRBV23-1
clone_size: .
j_call: TRBJ2-5
cdr3_aa: CASSQSLTTGVETQYF
cdr3_nt: TGCGCCAGCAGTCAATCTCTAACGACAGGGGTGGAGACCCAGTACTTC

d_call: .
v_call: TRBV2
clone_size: .
j_call: TRBJ2-1
cdr3_aa: CASSERSGGAREQFF
cdr3_nt: TGTGCCAGCAGTGAAAGATCGGGCGGGGCAAGGGAGCAGTTCTTC

d_call: .
v_call: TRBV5-4
clone_size: .
j_call: TRBJ1-2
cdr3_aa: CASSLGGRMDGYTF
cdr3_nt: TGTGCCAGCAGCTTGGGGGGCCGGATGGATGGCTACACCTTC

d_call: .
v_call: TRBV5-1
clone_size: once
j_call: TRBJ2-3
cdr3_aa: CASSLAGVGDTQYF
cdr3_nt: TGCGCCAGCAGCTTGGCAGGTGTGGGAGATACGCAGTATTTT

d_call: .
v_call: TRBV21-1
clone_size: .
j_call: TRBJ1-1
cdr3_aa: CASSKLRGLGTEAFF
cdr3_nt: TGTGCCAGCAGCAAATTGAGGGGGTTGGGCACTGAAGCTTTCTTT

d_call: .
v_call: TRBV12-3/TRBV12-4
clone_size: .
j_call: TRBJ1-3
cdr3_aa: CASAEGRNTIYF
cdr3_nt: TGTGCCAGCGCTGAGGGTAGAAACACCATATATTTT

d_call: .
v_call: TRBV10-1
clone_size: few
j_call: TRBJ1-6
cdr3_aa: CATYKERNSPLHF
cdr3_nt: TGCGCCACCTATAAAGAGAGGAATTCACCCCTCCACTTT

d_call: TRBD1
v_call: TRBV6-5
clone_size: .
j_call: TRBJ1-1
cdr3_aa: CASRPDRGSEAFF
cdr3_nt: TGTGCCAGCAGGCCCGACAGGGGATCTGAAGCTTTCTTT

d_call: TRBD2
v_call: TRBV14
clone_size: .
j_call: TRBJ2-1
cdr3_aa: CASSLWTSGSHNEQFF
cdr3_nt: TGTGCCAGCAGCCTTTGGACTAGCGGGAGCCACAATGAGCAGTTCTTC

d_call: .
v_call: TRBV7-2
clone_size: .
j_call: TRBJ1-4
cdr3_aa: CASSLPAGANEKLFF
cdr3_nt: TGTGCCAGCAGCTTACCCGCAGGGGCGAATGAAAAACTGTTTTTT

d_call: .
v_call: TRBV7-9
clone_size: .
j_call: TRBJ1-2
cdr3_aa: CASSLQGPDGYTF
cdr3_nt: TGTGCCAGCAGCCTCCAGGGGCCAGATGGCTACACCTTC

d_call: .
v_call: TRBV9
clone_size: .
j_call: TRBJ1-3
cdr3_aa: CASSVEANSGNTIYF
cdr3_nt: TGTGCCAGCAGCGTAGAAGCTAACTCTGGAAACACCATATATTTT

d_call: TRBD1
v_call: TRBV29-1
clone_size: .
j_call: TRBJ1-3
cdr3_aa: CSAKQGASGNTIYF
cdr3_nt: TGCAGCGCTAAACAGGGGGCATCTGGAAACACCATATATTTT

d_call: TRBD1
v_call: TRBV29-1
clone_size: few
j_call: TRBJ1-2
cdr3_aa: CSVEENRDSPWNGYTF
cdr3_nt: TGCAGCGTTGAAGAAAATAGGGACAGCCCCTGGAATGGCTACACCTTC

d_call: TRBD1
v_call: TRBV3-1/TRBV3-2
clone_size: .
j_call: TRBJ1-2
cdr3_aa: CASSQATGAGYGYTF
cdr3_nt: TGTGCCAGCAGCCAAGCGACAGGGGCGGGCTATGGCTACACCTTC

d_call: .
v_call: TRBV19
clone_size: once
j_call: TRBJ1-1
cdr3_aa: CASSMAGVDTEAFF
cdr3_nt: TGTGCCAGTAGTATGGCGGGGGTGGACACTGAAGCTTTCTTT

d_call: .
v_call: TRBV9
clone_size: few
j_call: TRBJ1-2
cdr3_aa: CASSVDPGSVGYTF
cdr3_nt: TGTGCCAGCAGCGTAGATCCGGGGTCGGTTGGCTACACCTTC

d_call: .
v_call: TRBV27
clone_size: .
j_call: TRBJ2-7
cdr3_aa: CASGGLSGGEQYF
cdr3_nt: TGTGCCAGCGGAGGGCTCTCAGGGGGAGAGCAGTACTTC

d_call: TRBD1
v_call: TRBV18
clone_size: .
j_call: TRBJ1-3
cdr3_aa: CASSTQGMFSVVENTIYF
cdr3_nt: TGTGCCAGCTCAACACAGGGGATGTTCAGCGTCGTGGAAAACACCATATATTTT

d_call: TRBD2
v_call: TRBV5-1
clone_size: .
j_call: TRBJ2-1
cdr3_aa: CASSCGSALCNEQFF
cdr3_nt: TGCGCCAGCAGCTGCGGGAGTGCCTTGTGCAATGAGCAGTTCTTC

d_call: .
v_call: TRBV6-4
clone_size: .
j_call: TRBJ1-1
cdr3_aa: CATILVSNTEAFF
cdr3_nt: TGTGCCACAATCCTAGTGTCAAACACTGAAGCTTTCTTT

d_call: .
v_call: TRBV20-1
clone_size: .
j_call: TRBJ2-3
cdr3_aa: CSAVKRDTQYF
cdr3_nt: TGCAGTGCGGTCAAGCGGGATACGCAGTATTTT

d_call: TRBD1
v_call: TRBV28
clone_size: .
j_call: TRBJ1-1
cdr3_aa: CASRPTGSIGFF
cdr3_nt: TGTGCCAGCAGACCGACAGGGAGCATCGGTTTCTTT

d_call: .
v_call: TRBV27
clone_size: .
j_call: TRBJ2-2
cdr3_aa: CASTGGGTANTGELFF
cdr3_nt: TGTGCCAGCACGGGAGGGGGCACTGCGAACACCGGGGAGCTGTTTTTT

d_call: .
v_call: TRBV19
clone_size: few
j_call: TRBJ1-2
cdr3_aa: CASSTSTVYGYTF
cdr3_nt: TGTGCCAGTAGTACCTCGACAGTCTATGGCTACACCTTC

d_call: TRBD1
v_call: TRBV29-1
clone_size: .
j_call: TRBJ1-1
cdr3_aa: CSVEVNYRGTGILF
cdr3_nt: TGCAGCGTTGAAGTAAATTACCGTGGGACAGGGATTCTCTTT

d_call: TRBD1
v_call: TRBV5-1
clone_size: .
j_call: TRBJ1-6
cdr3_aa: CASSLDRGQTSSYNSPLHF
cdr3_nt: TGCGCCAGCAGCTTGGACAGGGGGCAAACCAGCTCCTATAATTCACCCCTCCACTTT

d_call: TRBD1
v_call: TRBV28
clone_size: .
j_call: TRBJ1-2
cdr3_aa: CASRESGTGDYGYTF
cdr3_nt: TGTGCCAGCAGAGAGTCCGGGACAGGGGACTATGGCTACACCTTC

d_call: .
v_call: TRBV29-1
clone_size: .
j_call: TRBJ2-5
cdr3_aa: CSVETGQETQYF
cdr3_nt: TGCAGCGTTGAGACAGGTCAAGAGACCCAGTACTTC

d_call: .
v_call: TRBV29-1
clone_size: .
j_call: TRBJ1-2
cdr3_aa: CSVEERRISYTF
cdr3_nt: TGCAGCGTTGAAGAGAGGAGGATCAGCTACACCTTC

d_call: .
v_call: TRBV27
clone_size: .
j_call: TRBJ1-1
cdr3_aa: CASSLSFRVGTEAFF
cdr3_nt: TGTGCCAGCAGTTTATCGTTCAGGGTTGGGACTGAAGCTTTCTTT

d_call: TRBD2
v_call: TRBV4-3
clone_size: .
j_call: TRBJ2-3
cdr3_aa: CASSPQTASGRFSDTQYF
cdr3_nt: TGCGCCAGCAGCCCGCAGACTGCTAGCGGGAGATTCTCAGATACGCAGTATTTT

d_call: .
v_call: TRBV12-5
clone_size: .
j_call: TRBJ1-3
cdr3_aa: CANPAWGRFGNTIYF
cdr3_nt: TGTGCGAACCCAGCTTGGGGGCGCTTCGGAAACACCATATATTTT

d_call: TRBD2
v_call: TRBV28
clone_size: .
j_call: TRBJ2-2
cdr3_aa: CASSGTGTSLSGELFF
cdr3_nt: TGTGCCAGCAGTGGGACCGGGACTAGTCTCTCCGGGGAGCTGTTTTTT

d_call: .
v_call: TRBV6-5
clone_size: .
j_call: TRBJ2-7
cdr3_aa: CASSFGLRQATYEQYF
cdr3_nt: TGTGCCAGCAGTTTTGGACTCAGGCAGGCTACCTACGAGCAGTACTTC

d_call: .
v_call: TRBV18
clone_size: .
j_call: TRBJ2-5
cdr3_aa: CASSPPAGPGTQYF
cdr3_nt: TGTGCCAGCTCACCACCTGCGGGTCCGGGGACCCAGTACTTC

d_call: TRBD1
v_call: TRBV19
clone_size: once
j_call: TRBJ2-1
cdr3_aa: CASSPGQGNYEQFF
cdr3_nt: TGTGCCAGTAGTCCGGGACAGGGGAATTATGAGCAGTTCTTC

d_call: .
v_call: TRBV5-1
clone_size: .
j_call: TRBJ2-3
cdr3_aa: CASSLRGSTDTQYF
cdr3_nt: TGCGCCAGCAGCTTGAGAGGGTCCACAGATACGCAGTATTTT

d_call: .
v_call: TRBV10-3
clone_size: .
j_call: TRBJ1-6
cdr3_aa: CAISGRGENNSPLHF
cdr3_nt: TGTGCCATCAGTGGCAGGGGCGAGAATAATTCACCCCTCCACTTT

d_call: TRBD1
v_call: TRBV27
clone_size: .
j_call: TRBJ2-7
cdr3_aa: CASRRQGSYEQYF
cdr3_nt: TGTGCCAGCAGGCGACAGGGCTCCTACGAGCAGTACTTC

d_call: .
v_call: TRBV25-1
clone_size: .
j_call: TRBJ2-7
cdr3_aa: CASSEQGLSYEQYF
cdr3_nt: TGTGCCAGCAGTGAACAGGGCCTCTCCTACGAGCAGTACTTC